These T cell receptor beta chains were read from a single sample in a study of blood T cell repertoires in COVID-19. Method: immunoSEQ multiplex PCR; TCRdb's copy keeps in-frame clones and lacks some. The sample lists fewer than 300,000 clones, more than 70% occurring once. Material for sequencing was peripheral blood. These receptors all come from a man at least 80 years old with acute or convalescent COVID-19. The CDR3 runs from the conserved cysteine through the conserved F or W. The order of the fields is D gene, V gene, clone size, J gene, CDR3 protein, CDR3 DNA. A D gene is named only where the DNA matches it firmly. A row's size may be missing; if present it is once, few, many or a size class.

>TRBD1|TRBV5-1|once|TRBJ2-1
CASSLDPTAKGQGSHNEQFF
TGCGCCAGCAGCTTGGATCCCACGGCCAAGGGACAGGGGTCTCACAATGAGCAGTTCTTC
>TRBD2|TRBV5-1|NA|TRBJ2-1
CASSLTSGESYNEQFF
TGCGCCAGCAGCTTGACTAGCGGGGAATCCTACAATGAGCAGTTCTTC
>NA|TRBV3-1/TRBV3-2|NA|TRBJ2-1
CASSQSAGQHEQFF
TGTGCCAGCAGCCAATCGGCAGGGCAGCATGAGCAGTTCTTC
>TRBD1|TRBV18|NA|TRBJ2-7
CASSPQGTVPYEQYF
TGTGCCAGCTCACCACAAGGGACAGTTCCCTACGAGCAGTACTTC
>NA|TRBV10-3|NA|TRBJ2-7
CALSAGISTYEQYF
TGTGCCCTCTCCGCCGGGATTTCAACCTACGAGCAGTACTTC
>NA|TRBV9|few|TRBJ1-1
CASTKLGEGLNTEAFF
TGTGCCAGCACCAAACTTGGTGAGGGACTAAACACTGAAGCTTTCTTT
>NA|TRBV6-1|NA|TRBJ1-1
CASSEQGMTEAFF
TGTGCCAGCAGTGAACAGGGAATGACTGAAGCTTTCTTT
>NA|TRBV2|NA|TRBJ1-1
CASSEGALNTEAFF
TGTGCCAGCAGTGAAGGCGCCCTGAACACTGAAGCTTTCTTT
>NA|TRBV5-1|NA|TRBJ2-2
CASSSEGDAGELFF
TGCGCCAGCAGCTCTGAGGGGGACGCCGGGGAGCTGTTTTTT
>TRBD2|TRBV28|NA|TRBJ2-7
CASSSAGGFYEQYF
TGTGCCAGCAGTTCAGCGGGAGGTTTTTACGAGCAGTACTTC
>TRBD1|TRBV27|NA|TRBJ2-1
CASSFFPGGIHEQFF
TGTGCCAGCAGTTTTTTCCCAGGGGGAATTCATGAGCAGTTCTTC
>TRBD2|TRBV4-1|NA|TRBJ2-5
CASSQELAARGQETQYF
TGCGCCAGCAGCCAAGAGCTAGCGGCGAGGGGCCAAGAGACCCAGTACTTC
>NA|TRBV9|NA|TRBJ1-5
CASSAPSGTYLTSSNQPQHF
TGTGCCAGCAGCGCGCCCTCCGGGACATACCTCACCTCAAGCAATCAGCCCCAGCATTTT
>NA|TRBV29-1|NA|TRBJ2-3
CSVHKASDTQYF
TGCAGCGTTCATAAAGCCTCAGATACGCAGTATTTT